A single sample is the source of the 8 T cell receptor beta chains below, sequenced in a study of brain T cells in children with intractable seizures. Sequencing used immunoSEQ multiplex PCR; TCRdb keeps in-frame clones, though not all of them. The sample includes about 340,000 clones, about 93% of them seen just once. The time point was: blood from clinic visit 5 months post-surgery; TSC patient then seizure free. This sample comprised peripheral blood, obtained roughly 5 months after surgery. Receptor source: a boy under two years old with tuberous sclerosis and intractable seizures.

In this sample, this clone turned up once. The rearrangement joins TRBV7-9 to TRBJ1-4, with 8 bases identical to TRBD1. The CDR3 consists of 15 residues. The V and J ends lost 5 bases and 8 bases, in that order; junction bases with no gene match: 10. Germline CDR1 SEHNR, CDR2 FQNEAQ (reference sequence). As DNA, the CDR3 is TGTGCCAGCAGCCATCCGACAGGGGAGGGGGAAAAACTGTTTTTT. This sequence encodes CASSHPTGEGEKLFF.

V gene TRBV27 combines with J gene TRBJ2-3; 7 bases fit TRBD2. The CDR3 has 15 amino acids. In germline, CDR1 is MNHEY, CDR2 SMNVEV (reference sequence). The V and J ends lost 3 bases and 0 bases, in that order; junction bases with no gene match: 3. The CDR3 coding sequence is TGTGCCAGCAGTTTGGGAGGGAGTAGCACAGATACGCAGTATTTT. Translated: CASSLGGSSTDTQYF.

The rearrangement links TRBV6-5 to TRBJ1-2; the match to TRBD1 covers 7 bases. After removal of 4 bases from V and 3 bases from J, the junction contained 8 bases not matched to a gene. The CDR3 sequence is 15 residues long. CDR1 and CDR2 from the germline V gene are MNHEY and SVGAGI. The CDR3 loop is CASSLGQGGDYGYTF. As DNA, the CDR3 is TGTGCCAGCAGTTTAGGACAAGGGGGCGACTATGGCTACACCTTC.

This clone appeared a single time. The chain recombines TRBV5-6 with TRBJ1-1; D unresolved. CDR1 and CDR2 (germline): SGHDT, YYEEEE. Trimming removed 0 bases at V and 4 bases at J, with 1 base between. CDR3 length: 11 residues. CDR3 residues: CASSLATEAFF. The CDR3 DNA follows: TGTGCCAGCAGCTTGGCCACTGAAGCTTTCTTT. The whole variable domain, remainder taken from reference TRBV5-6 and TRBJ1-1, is DAGVTQSPTHLIKTRGQQVTLRCSPKSGHDTVSWYQQALGQGPQFIFQYYEEEERQRGNFPDRFSGHQFPNYSSELNVNALLLGDSALYLCASSLATEAFFGQGTRLTVV.

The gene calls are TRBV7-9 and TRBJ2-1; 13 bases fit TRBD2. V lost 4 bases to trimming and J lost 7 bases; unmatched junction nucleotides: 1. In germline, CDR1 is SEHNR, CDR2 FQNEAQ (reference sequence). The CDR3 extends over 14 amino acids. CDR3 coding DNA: TGTGCCAGCAGCTCGACTAGCGGGAGGAATGAGCAGTTCTTC. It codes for CASSSTSGRNEQFF. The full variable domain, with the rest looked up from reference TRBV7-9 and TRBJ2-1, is DTGVSQNPRHKITKRGQNVTFRCDPISEHNRLYWYRQTLGQGPEFLTYFQNEAQLEKSRLLSDRFSAERPKGSFSTLEIQRTEQGDSAMYLCASSSTSGRNEQFFGPGTRLTVL.

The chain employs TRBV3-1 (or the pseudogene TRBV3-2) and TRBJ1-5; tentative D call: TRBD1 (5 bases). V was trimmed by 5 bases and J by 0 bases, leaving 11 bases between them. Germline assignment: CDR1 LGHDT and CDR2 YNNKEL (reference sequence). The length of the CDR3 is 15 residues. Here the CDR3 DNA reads TGTGCCAGCAGCGTGACAGACCCTAGCAATCAGCCCCAGCATTTT. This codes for CASSVTDPSNQPQHF.

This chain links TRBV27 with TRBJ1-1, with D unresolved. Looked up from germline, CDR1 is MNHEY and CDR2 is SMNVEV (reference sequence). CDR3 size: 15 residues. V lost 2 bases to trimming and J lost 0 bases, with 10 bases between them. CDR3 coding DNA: TGTGCCAGCAGTTTAACACTAGGGATGAACACTGAAGCTTTCTTT. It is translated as CASSLTLGMNTEAFF.

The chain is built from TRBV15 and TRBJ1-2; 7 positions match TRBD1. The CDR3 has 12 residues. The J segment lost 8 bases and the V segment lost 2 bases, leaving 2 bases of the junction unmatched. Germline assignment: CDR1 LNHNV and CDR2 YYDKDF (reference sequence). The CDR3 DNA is TGTGCCACCAGCAGACGAGGGGGCGGCTACACCTTC. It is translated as CATSRRGGGYTF. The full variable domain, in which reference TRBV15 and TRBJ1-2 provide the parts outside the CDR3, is DAMVIQNPRYQVTQFGKPVTLSCSQTLNHNVMYWYQQKSSQAPKLLFHYYDKDFNNEADTPDNFQSRRPNTSFCFLDIRSPGLGDTAMYLCATSRRGGGYTFGSGTRLTVV.